This paragraph reports one TCR beta chain. The protocol was immunoSEQ multiplex PCR, while the TCRdb copy is restricted to in-frame clones and leaves out a portion. In the table there are millions of clones, about 95% of which are singletons. The data stem from a study of shared clonotypes between healthy human individuals. Germline V gene lookup returns CDR1 MNHEY and CDR2 SVGAGI. V gave up 2 bases and J gave up 1 base, with 6 bases separating them. The CDR3 loop spans 14 amino acids. This chain joins TRBV6-5 and TRBJ2-1; D not resolved. Source material: naive CD4+ T cells sorted from blood. The subset: CD45RA+ positively selected. The receptor comes from a man aged 18 to 29 in good health. The chain's CDR3 is CASSYEGSYNEQFF. CDR3 sequence (DNA): TGTGCCAGCAGTTACGAAGGTTCCTACAATGAGCAGTTCTTC.